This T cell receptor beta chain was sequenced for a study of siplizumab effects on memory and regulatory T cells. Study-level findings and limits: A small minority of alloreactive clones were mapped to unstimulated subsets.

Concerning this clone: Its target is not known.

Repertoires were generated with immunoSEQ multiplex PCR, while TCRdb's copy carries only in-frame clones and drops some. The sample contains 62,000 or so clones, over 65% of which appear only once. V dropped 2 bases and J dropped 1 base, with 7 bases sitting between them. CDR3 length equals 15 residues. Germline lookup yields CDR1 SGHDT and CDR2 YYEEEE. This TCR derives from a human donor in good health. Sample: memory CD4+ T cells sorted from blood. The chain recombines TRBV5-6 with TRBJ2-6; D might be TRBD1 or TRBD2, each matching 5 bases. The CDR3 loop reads CASSFGASGANVLTF. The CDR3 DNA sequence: TGTGCCAGCAGCTTCGGGGCGTCTGGGGCCAACGTCCTGACTTTC.